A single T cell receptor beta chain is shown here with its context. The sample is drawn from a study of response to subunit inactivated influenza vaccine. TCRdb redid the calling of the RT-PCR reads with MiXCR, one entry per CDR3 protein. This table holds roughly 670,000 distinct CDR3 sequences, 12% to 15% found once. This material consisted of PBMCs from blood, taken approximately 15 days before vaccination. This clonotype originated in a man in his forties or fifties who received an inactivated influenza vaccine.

CDR3 region: CASSLEIAGPGEQFF. CDR3 coding DNA: TGTGCCAGCAGCTTAGAAATAGCGGGGCCCGGAGAGCAGTTCTTC. J is TRBJ2-1 and V is TRBV7-9; 8 nucleotides align to TRBD2. The junction had 9 bases not matched to a gene; V was cut back by 1 base and J by 10 bases. Germline V CDR1 and CDR2: SEHNR, FQNEAQ (reference sequence). This CDR3 has 15 residues. The variable domain in full, completed from reference TRBV7-9 and TRBJ2-1, reads DTGVSQNPRHKITKRGQNVTFRCDPISEHNRLYWYRQTLGQGPEFLTYFQNEAQLEKSRLLSDRFSAERPKGSFSTLEIQRTEQGDSAMYLCASSLEIAGPGEQFFGPGTRLTVL.